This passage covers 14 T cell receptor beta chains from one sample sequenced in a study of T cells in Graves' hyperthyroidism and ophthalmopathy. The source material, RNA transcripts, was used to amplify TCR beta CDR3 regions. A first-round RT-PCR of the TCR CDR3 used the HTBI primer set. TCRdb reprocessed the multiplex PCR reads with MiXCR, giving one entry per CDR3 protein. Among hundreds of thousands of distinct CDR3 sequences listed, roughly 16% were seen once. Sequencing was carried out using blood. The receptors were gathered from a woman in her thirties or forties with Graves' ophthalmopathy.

The CDR3 DNA reads TGTGCCAGCAGTGGTCAGAGCCATAATCGGGAAAAACTGTTTTTT. As protein: CASSGQSHNREKLFF. J is TRBJ1-4 and V is TRBV6-1; D gene unclear. The CDR3 has 15 residues. Between the trimmed V and J ends, which lost 4 bases and 8 bases, there was a span of 17 bases. Germline V gene sequence: CDR1 MNHNS, CDR2 SASEGT.

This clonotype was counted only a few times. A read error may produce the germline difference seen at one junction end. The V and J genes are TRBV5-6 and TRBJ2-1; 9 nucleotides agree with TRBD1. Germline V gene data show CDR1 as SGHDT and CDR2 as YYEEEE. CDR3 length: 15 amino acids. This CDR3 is CVSSWGQGSYNEQFF. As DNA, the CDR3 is TGTGTCAGCAGCTGGGGACAGGGTAGCTACAATGAGCAGTTCTTC.

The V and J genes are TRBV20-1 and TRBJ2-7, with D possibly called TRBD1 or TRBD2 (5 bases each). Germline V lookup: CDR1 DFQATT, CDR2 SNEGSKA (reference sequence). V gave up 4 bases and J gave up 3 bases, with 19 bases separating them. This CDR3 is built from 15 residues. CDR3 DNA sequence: TGCAGTGCTAAACGGCGACAGCGAGGGTTCTACGAGCAGTACTTC. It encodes CSAKRRQRGFYEQYF.

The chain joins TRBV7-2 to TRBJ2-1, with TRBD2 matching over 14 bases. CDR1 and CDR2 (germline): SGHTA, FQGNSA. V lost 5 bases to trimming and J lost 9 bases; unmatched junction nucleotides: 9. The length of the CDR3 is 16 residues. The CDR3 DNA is TGTGCCAGCAGCCTGCGACTAGCGGGGGGGCCTGGTGAGCAGTTCTTC. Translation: CASSLRLAGGPGEQFF.

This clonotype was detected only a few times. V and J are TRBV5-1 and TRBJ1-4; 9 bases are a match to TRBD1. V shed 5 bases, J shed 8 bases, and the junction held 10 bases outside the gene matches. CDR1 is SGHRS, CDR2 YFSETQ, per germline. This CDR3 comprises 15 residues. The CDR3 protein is CASSLRQGVWEKLFF. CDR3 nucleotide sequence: TGCGCCAGCAGTCTCCGACAGGGGGTCTGGGAAAAACTGTTTTTT.

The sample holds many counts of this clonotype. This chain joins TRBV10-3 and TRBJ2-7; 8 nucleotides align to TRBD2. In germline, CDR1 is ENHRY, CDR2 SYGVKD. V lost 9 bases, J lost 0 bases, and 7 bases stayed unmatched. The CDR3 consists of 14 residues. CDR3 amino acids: CAIGREAGSYEQYF. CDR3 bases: TGTGCCATAGGGCGGGAGGCCGGCTCCTACGAGCAGTACTTC.

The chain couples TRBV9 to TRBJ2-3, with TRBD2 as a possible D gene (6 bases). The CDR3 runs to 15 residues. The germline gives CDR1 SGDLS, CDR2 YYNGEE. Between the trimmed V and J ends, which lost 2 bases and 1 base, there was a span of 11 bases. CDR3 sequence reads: CASSVQGLGTDTQYF. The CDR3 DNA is TGTGCCAGCAGCGTCCAGGGACTGGGCACAGATACGCAGTATTTT.

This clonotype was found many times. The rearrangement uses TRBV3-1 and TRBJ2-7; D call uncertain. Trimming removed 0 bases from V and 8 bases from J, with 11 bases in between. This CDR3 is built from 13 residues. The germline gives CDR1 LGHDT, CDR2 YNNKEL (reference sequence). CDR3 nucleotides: TGTGCCAGCAGCCAAGATAGGGATCATAAGCAGTACTTC. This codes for CASSQDRDHKQYF.

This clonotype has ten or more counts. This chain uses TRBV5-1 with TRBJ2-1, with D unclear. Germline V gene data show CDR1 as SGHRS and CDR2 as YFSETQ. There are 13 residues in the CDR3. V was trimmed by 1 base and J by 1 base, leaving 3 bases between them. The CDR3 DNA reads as TGCGCCAGCAGCTTGCGGTCCTACAATGAGCAGTTCTTC. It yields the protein CASSLRSYNEQFF.

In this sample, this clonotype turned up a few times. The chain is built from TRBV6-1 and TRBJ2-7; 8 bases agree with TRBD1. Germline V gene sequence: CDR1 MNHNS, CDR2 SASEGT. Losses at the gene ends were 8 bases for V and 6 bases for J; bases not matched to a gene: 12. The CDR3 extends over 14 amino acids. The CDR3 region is CASGTRGQGREQYF. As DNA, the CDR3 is TGTGCCAGCGGAACTCGCGGACAGGGACGCGAGCAGTACTTC.

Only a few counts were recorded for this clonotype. The chain's CDR3 is CASSAARTGANTEAFF. In DNA, the CDR3 is TGTGCCAGCAGTGCAGCAAGGACAGGAGCGAACACTGAAGCTTTCTTT. This chain joins TRBV25-1 and TRBJ1-1; the match to TRBD1 covers 7 bases. V lost 4 bases and J lost 1; bases outside the gene matches: 9. The V gene's germline CDR1 is MGHDK and CDR2 SYGVNS. The CDR3 is 16 residues long. The whole variable domain, filled in from reference TRBV25-1 and TRBJ1-1, reads EADIYQTPRYLVIGTGKKITLECSQTMGHDKMYWYQQDPGMELHLIHYSYGVNSTEKGDLSSESTVSRIRTEHFPLTLESARPSHTSQYLCASSAARTGANTEAFFGQGTRLTVV.

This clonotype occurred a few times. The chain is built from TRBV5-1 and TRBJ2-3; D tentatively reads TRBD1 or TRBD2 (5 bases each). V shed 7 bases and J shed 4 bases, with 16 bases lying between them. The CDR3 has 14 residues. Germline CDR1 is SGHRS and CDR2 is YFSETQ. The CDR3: CASFRDPSADTQYF. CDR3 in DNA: TGCGCCAGCTTCCGGGACCCGAGCGCAGATACGCAGTATTTT.

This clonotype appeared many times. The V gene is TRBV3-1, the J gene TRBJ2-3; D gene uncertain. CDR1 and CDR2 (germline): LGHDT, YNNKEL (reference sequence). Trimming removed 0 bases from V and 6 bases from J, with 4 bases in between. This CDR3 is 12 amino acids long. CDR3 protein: CASSQDWDTQYF. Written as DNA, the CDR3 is TGTGCCAGCAGCCAAGATTGGGATACGCAGTATTTT.

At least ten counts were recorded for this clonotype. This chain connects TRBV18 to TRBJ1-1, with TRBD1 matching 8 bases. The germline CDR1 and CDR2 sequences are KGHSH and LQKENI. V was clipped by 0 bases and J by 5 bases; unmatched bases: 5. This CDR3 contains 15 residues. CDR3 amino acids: CASSPPDRAATEAFF. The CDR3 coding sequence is TGTGCCAGCTCACCACCGGACAGGGCCGCGACTGAAGCTTTCTTT.